A selection of T cell receptor beta chains follows, all from one sample in a study of T cells in Graves' hyperthyroidism and ophthalmopathy. TCRdb recomputed calls from the multiplex PCR reads with MiXCR, one row per CDR3 protein. The table records roughly 570,000 distinct CDR3 sequences, about a sixth of them present only once. The sequenced sample consisted of blood. The receptors here all came from a young woman with Graves' hyperthyroidism. The CDR3 runs from the conserved cysteine through the conserved F or W. The D gene is left open where the match is weak. Clone size appears in some rows only: once, few, many, or a class for an expanded clone.

D gene	clone size	V gene	CDR3 length	J gene	CDR3 protein	CDR3 DNA
.	few	TRBV18	17	TRBJ2-7	CASSPGAGTSSSYEQYF	TGTGCCAGCTCACCCGGGGCGGGGACTTCTAGCTCCTACGAGCAGTACTTC
.	.	TRBV27	16	TRBJ1-2	CASRLFPGQANYGYTF	TGTGCCAGCAGGTTATTCCCCGGGCAGGCTAACTATGGCTACACCTTC
.	.	TRBV4-1	16	TRBJ2-2	CASSHHGLKNTGELFF	TGCGCCAGCAGCCACCACGGACTGAAAAACACCGGGGAGCTGTTTTTT
TRBD2	.	TRBV27	14	TRBJ2-1	CASSYKRGYNEQFF	TGTGCCAGCAGTTACAAGCGGGGCTACAATGAGCAGTTCTTC
TRBD2	many	TRBV10-3	14	TRBJ2-1	CASNQGLGGPEQFF	TGTGCCAGCAATCAGGGACTAGGAGGACCCGAGCAGTTCTTC
TRBD2	.	TRBV6-1	15	TRBJ2-3	CASAPSGRWTDTQYF	TGTGCCAGCGCTCCTAGCGGGAGATGGACAGATACGCAGTATTTT
.	many	TRBV20-1	15	TRBJ2-1	CSAPVSGSSYNEQFF	TGCAGTGCCCCAGTCAGCGGCTCCTCCTACAATGAGCAGTTCTTC
.	many	TRBV27	13	TRBJ1-1	CASTRGANTEAFF	TGTGCCAGCACCCGGGGGGCGAACACTGAAGCTTTCTTT
.	many	TRBV27	13	TRBJ2-5	CASSLYGQETQYF	TGTGCCAGCAGTTTATATGGCCAAGAGACCCAGTACTTC
.	many	TRBV18	13	TRBJ2-2	CASSPGLDGELFF	TGTGCCAGCTCACCGGGACTCGACGGGGAGCTGTTTTTT
.	many	TRBV6-1	13	TRBJ2-7	CASSPPNSYEQYF	TGTGCCAGCAGTCCCCCCAACTCCTACGAGCAGTACTTC
TRBD1	many	TRBV6-1	17	TRBJ2-2	CASSNTGTGVSTGELFF	TGTGCCAGCAGTAACACCGGGACAGGGGTTTCCACCGGGGAGCTGTTTTTT
TRBD1	many	TRBV7-2	17	TRBJ2-4	CASSKIGTGLAKNIQYF	TGTGCCAGCAGCAAAATAGGGACAGGACTAGCCAAAAACATTCAGTACTTC
TRBD1	few	TRBV6-2/TRBV6-3	14	TRBJ1-5	CASRGQGVAQPQHF	TGTGCCAGCAGGGGACAGGGAGTAGCTCAGCCCCAGCATTTT
.	few	TRBV20-1	16	TRBJ2-6	CSALAQGYSGANVLTF	TGCAGTGCCCTGGCCCAGGGATACTCTGGGGCCAACGTCCTGACTTTC
.	many	TRBV30	13	TRBJ2-3	CAWSGQTTDTQYF	TGTGCCTGGAGTGGACAGACCACAGATACGCAGTATTTT
.	.	TRBV5-1	16	TRBJ1-4	CASSLEGEKRNEKLFF	TGCGCCAGCAGCTTAGAAGGAGAAAAGCGAAATGAAAAACTGTTTTTT
TRBD1	many	TRBV2	13	TRBJ1-1	CASGRGEYTEAFF	TGTGCCAGCGGCAGGGGGGAGTACACTGAAGCTTTCTTT
TRBD1	few	TRBV20-1	12	TRBJ1-2	CSAATGDTGYTF	TGCAGTGCTGCGACAGGGGATACGGGCTACACCTTC
TRBD1	.	TRBV24-1	14	TRBJ2-2	CATSADRVPGELFF	TGTGCCACCAGTGCGGACAGGGTCCCCGGGGAGCTGTTTTTT
.	few	TRBV25-1	14	TRBJ2-7	CAGLRPGDAYEQYF	TGTGCCGGACTTCGTCCAGGAGATGCCTACGAGCAGTACTTC
.	once	TRBV6-1	18	TRBJ2-7	CAISEGEEGPELSYEQYF	TGTGCCATCAGTGAGGGGGAGGAAGGTCCGGAGCTTTCCTACGAGCAGTACTTC
TRBD1	.	TRBV25-1	17	TRBJ2-7	CASSEFKLGQGSYEQYF	TGTGCCAGCAGTGAATTTAAATTGGGACAGGGGTCCTACGAGCAGTACTTC
.	.	TRBV28	12	TRBJ2-5	CASSQGRRTQYF	TGTGCCAGCAGCCAGGGGAGGAGGACCCAGTACTTC
TRBD1	few	TRBV19	20	TRBJ2-6	CASSIPRPGQVLSGANVLTF	TGTGCCAGTAGTATCCCCCGCCCGGGACAGGTTCTCTCTGGGGCCAACGTCCTGACTTTC
TRBD2	few	TRBV20-1	14	TRBJ2-7	CSARTSGNSYEQYF	TGCAGTGCTAGGACTAGCGGTAACTCCTACGAGCAGTACTTC
TRBD2	many	TRBV20-1	13	TRBJ2-1	CSADDPSGRRQFF	TGCAGTGCTGACGACCCTAGCGGCAGGAGGCAGTTCTTC
TRBD1	few	TRBV20-1	16	TRBJ1-3	CSARPGQGNSGNTIYF	TGCAGTGCTAGACCCGGACAGGGGAACTCTGGAAACACCATATATTTT
.	.	TRBV4-1	15	TRBJ2-1	CASSQGRASYNEQFF	TGCGCCAGCAGCCAAGGTCGGGCCTCCTACAATGAGCAGTTCTTC
.	.	TRBV6-5	14	TRBJ1-1	CASSYRATNTEAFF	TGTGCCAGCAGTTACCGGGCAACGAACACTGAAGCTTTCTTT
.	many	TRBV7-9	14	TRBJ2-1	CASSSPSRHNEQFF	TGTGCCAGCAGCTCTCCTAGCCGCCACAATGAGCAGTTCTTC
.	.	TRBV2	14	TRBJ1-5	CASTRTEVNQPQHF	TGTGCCAGCACCCGGACAGAAGTCAATCAGCCCCAGCATTTT
.	.	TRBV9	15	TRBJ2-2	CASSPVSGNTGELFF	TGTGCCAGCAGCCCGGTGTCAGGGAACACCGGGGAGCTGTTTTTT
.	few	TRBV5-1	15	TRBJ2-2	CASSLGGFGTGELFF	TGCGCCAGCAGCTTAGGAGGGTTCGGCACCGGGGAGCTGTTTTTT
TRBD2	many	TRBV12-3/TRBV12-4	14	TRBJ2-5	CASTDRGLGGTQYF	TGTGCCAGCACCGACCGGGGACTAGGCGGGACCCAGTACTTC
TRBD2	many	TRBV6-2/TRBV6-3	15	TRBJ2-1	CASSYGREWNNEQFF	TGTGCCAGCAGTTACGGGCGGGAGTGGAACAATGAGCAGTTCTTC
.	.	TRBV15	15	TRBJ2-7	CATGAGRGAYYEQYF	TGTGCCACGGGAGCCGGGCGGGGCGCGTACTACGAGCAGTACTTC
.	.	TRBV30	13	TRBJ2-3	CAWFSDSTDTQYF	TGTGCCTGGTTTTCGGATAGCACAGATACGCAGTATTTT
.	.	TRBV20-1	11	TRBJ1-1	CSAEWNTETFF	TGCAGTGCTGAATGGAACACTGAAACTTTCTTT
TRBD1	few	TRBV27	13	TRBJ1-2	CASSSGQGDGYTF	TGTGCCAGCAGCTCGGGACAGGGGGATGGCTACACCTTC
TRBD1	few	TRBV20-1	13	TRBJ1-2	CSAPDRGNYGYTF	TGCAGTGCTCCAGACAGGGGCAACTATGGCTACACCTTC
.	many	TRBV15	14	TRBJ1-1	CATSRVSENTEAFF	TGTGCCACCAGCAGAGTTTCTGAGAACACTGAAGCTTTCTTT
.	many	TRBV9	15	TRBJ2-7	CASSARDYSGGEQYF	TGTGCCAGCAGCGCGCGGGACTACTCAGGGGGCGAGCAGTACTTC
.	few	TRBV27	15	TRBJ1-5	CASSFAGGGHQPQHF	TGTGCCAGCAGTTTTGCGGGCGGTGGGCATCAGCCCCAGCATTTT
.	.	TRBV4-3	14	TRBJ2-7	CASSQELREYEQYF	TGCGCCAGCAGCCAAGAACTTAGGGAGTACGAGCAGTACTTC
.	.	TRBV19	13	TRBJ2-5	CASTPGDTGTQYF	TGTGCCAGTACCCCAGGAGACACTGGGACCCAGTACTTC
TRBD1	.	TRBV9	15	TRBJ1-2	CASSDIQGLNDGYTF	TGTGCCAGCAGCGACATACAGGGGTTGAATGATGGCTACACCTTC
.	many	TRBV6-1	15	TRBJ2-3	CASTPLSGSTDTQYF	TGTGCCAGCACCCCCCTAAGCGGGAGCACAGATACGCAGTATTTT
.	.	TRBV13	16	TRBJ2-1	CASSIQGSKAQNEQFF	TGTGCCAGCAGCATCCAGGGGTCTAAAGCCCAAAATGAGCAGTTCTTC
TRBD1	.	TRBV4-1	14	TRBJ2-7	CASSQSRGLYEQYF	TGCGCCAGCAGCCAATCCAGGGGGCTTTACGAGCAGTACTTC
.	few	TRBV27	12	TRBJ2-7	CASRTDGNEQYF	TGTGCCAGCAGGACGGACGGCAACGAGCAGTACTTC
TRBD1	.	TRBV13	18	TRBJ1-1	CASSLTGAGGSLLTEAFF	TGTGCCAGCAGCTTAACGGGGGCAGGGGGCTCTTTATTGACTGAAGCTTTCTTT